Listed below are T cell receptor beta chains from one sample, sequenced in a study of STAT3 mutations in large granular lymphocyte leukemia. Assay: immunoSEQ multiplex PCR; the TCRdb copy retains only in-frame clones and omits some. The sample yields 10,000 to 15,000 clones, about 88% seen once. The sequenced sample was PBMCs. These TCRs come from a human donor with T large granular lymphocyte leukemia. Some clones in this sample may be carry-over from other donors' samples. CDR3s include the opening cysteine and the closing phenylalanine or tryptophan. Fields, in order: J gene, clone size, CDR3 length, D gene, V gene, CDR3 DNA, CDR3 protein. D genes are given only for firm matches. A clone size is listed for some rows: how often the clone was seen (once, few, many), or a class if it is expanded.

TRBJ1-2	-	11	-	TRBV20-1	TGCAGTGCGAGCCAAGACTATGGCTACACCTTC	CSASQDYGYTF
TRBJ1-1	-	13	-	TRBV29-1	TGCAGCGTTGAGGGGGCTGGGTACACTGAAGCTTTCTTT	CSVEGAGYTEAFF
TRBJ2-5	-	15	TRBD2	TRBV4-1	TGCGCCAGCAGCCTTGGAGCGGGGGGACAAGAGACCCAGTACTTC	CASSLGAGGQETQYF
TRBJ1-5	-	14	-	TRBV6-1	TGTGCCAGCAGCCAGAAGTATAGCAATCAGCCCCAGCATTTT	CASSQKYSNQPQHF
TRBJ2-4	-	16	-	TRBV5-6	TGTGCCAGCAGCTCCGGGGCTGGGGTAGCCAAAAACATTCAGTACTTC	CASSSGAGVAKNIQYF
TRBJ2-1	-	15	-	TRBV19	TGTGCCAGTAAGCGCACCTCCAACTCCTACAATGAGCAGTTCTTC	CASKRTSNSYNEQFF
TRBJ2-1	-	15	TRBD1	TRBV11-1	TGTGCCAGCAGCTGGGACAGGGGGACCTACAATGAGCAGTTCTTC	CASSWDRGTYNEQFF
TRBJ1-5	few	13	-	TRBV6-1	TGTGCCAGCCAAGACGGATACAATCAGCCCCAGCATTTT	CASQDGYNQPQHF
TRBJ1-1	-	13	-	TRBV30	TGTGCCTGGAGTGGGGGTGGGGGTCCTGGAGCTTTCTTT	CAWSGGGGPGAFF
TRBJ2-1	medium-sized	15	TRBD1	TRBV10-1	TGCGCCAGCAGTGAGGCCGGGACAGACTACAATGAGCAGTTCTTC	CASSEAGTDYNEQFF
TRBJ2-3	-	17	TRBD2	TRBV7-8	TGTGCCAGCAGCACCAAGACTAGCGGGGCCCGCACAGATACGCAGTATTTT	CASSTKTSGARTDTQYF
TRBJ1-1	-	14	-	TRBV28	TGTGCCAGCACCCCTTTAGGGACGAACACTGAAGCTTTCTTT	CASTPLGTNTEAFF
TRBJ2-7	-	17	TRBD1	TRBV11-2	TGTGCCAGCAGCTCCTTATGGTCAGGGGGTTATCTCCACGAGCAGTACTTC	CASSSLWSGGYLHEQYF
TRBJ2-2	once	16	TRBD2	TRBV7-6	TGTGCCAGCAGCTTTTCAGGCGGGAGGTATACCGGGGAGCTGTTTTTT	CASSFSGGRYTGELFF
TRBJ2-2	-	15	TRBD2	TRBV2	TGTGCCACCCACGGGGGGGGCAAGAACACCGGGGAGCTGTTTTTT	CATHGGGKNTGELFF
TRBJ2-7	-	15	TRBD2	TRBV5-1	TGCGCCAGCAGCCCAGATCCGGGACTAGCGGGCGAGCAGTACTTC	CASSPDPGLAGEQYF
TRBJ2-1	-	17	-	TRBV2	TGTGCCAGCAGTCCTCCGGGTAGCGGCAGCTCCTACAATGAGCAGTTCTTC	CASSPPGSGSSYNEQFF
TRBJ1-1	-	13	-	TRBV19	TGTGCCAGTAGTATTGCCGGGGTAACTGAAGCTTTCTTT	CASSIAGVTEAFF
TRBJ2-2	-	11	-	TRBV11-2	TGTGCCAGCAGCACTAACGGGGAGCTGTTTTTT	CASSTNGELFF
TRBJ1-2	-	14	-	TRBV7-9	TGTGCCAGCAGCGAACAGGGCGGGTACTATGGCTACACCTTC	CASSEQGGYYGYTF
TRBJ1-2	-	15	-	TRBV18	TGTGCCAGCTCACCACTCCAATGGGGTAACTATGGCTACACCTTC	CASSPLQWGNYGYTF
TRBJ2-5	-	11	-	TRBV6-1	TGTGCCAGCAGTGGCCGGGACCACTTAGACTTC	CASSGRDHLDF
TRBJ2-2	-	15	TRBD2	TRBV5-4	TGTGCCAGCAGCCATAGCGGGAGGAACACCGGGGAGCTGTTTTTT	CASSHSGRNTGELFF
TRBJ2-1	-	17	TRBD1	TRBV7-9	TGTGCCAGCAGCTTAACCCACGACAGGGGGTCCTACAATGAGCAGTTCTTC	CASSLTHDRGSYNEQFF
TRBJ2-2	-	18	-	TRBV5-1	TGCGCCAGCAGCTTGGAAGGGAGGCAGGGGCCTGACACCGGGGAGCTGTTTTTT	CASSLEGRQGPDTGELFF
TRBJ1-2	-	12	-	TRBV28	TGTGCCAGCAGTTTGGGGCTCTATGGCTACACCTTC	CASSLGLYGYTF
TRBJ2-7	-	11	TRBD2	TRBV27	TGTGCCAGCAGTTTGGGGGGGGAGCAGTACTTC	CASSLGGEQYF
TRBJ1-1	-	14	-	TRBV6-1	TGTGCCAGCAGTCCCCACGGGGAGAACACTGAAGCTTTCTTT	CASSPHGENTEAFF
TRBJ1-1	-	14	-	TRBV14	TGTGCCAGCAGCCAAGGGAGCCGCATAGGCTTAGCTTTCTTT	CASSQGSRIGLAFF
TRBJ1-4	-	15	TRBD1	TRBV28	TGTGCCAGCAGTCCCGACAGGGCCCTGGCGGAAAAACTGTTTTTT	CASSPDRALAEKLFF
TRBJ1-5	-	13	-	TRBV29-1	TGCAGCGTTGGGACCGGTACCAATCAGCCCCAGCATTTT	CSVGTGTNQPQHF
TRBJ1-2	-	14	TRBD1	TRBV6-1	TGTGCCAGCAGTATGACAGGGGCTAACTATGGCTACACCTTC	CASSMTGANYGYTF
TRBJ1-1	-	16	-	TRBV5-4	TGTGCCAGCAGCTTTAACCCGACAGTAATGAACACTGAAGCTTTCTTT	CASSFNPTVMNTEAFF
TRBJ2-7	-	16	-	TRBV5-1	TGCGCCAGCAGCTTTACCCTCACGGGGGCGCTCGACGAGCAGTACTTC	CASSFTLTGALDEQYF
TRBJ1-2	few	14	-	TRBV28	TGTGCCAGCAGACCTTGGACGGAAAACTATGGCTACACCTTC	CASRPWTENYGYTF
TRBJ1-2	-	14	TRBD1	TRBV2	TGTGCCAGCAGGGGGACAGGGGCGACCTATGGCTACACCTTC	CASRGTGATYGYTF
TRBJ2-7	-	13	-	TRBV28	TGTGCCAGCAGTAAGGACTGGGGGAGGGAGCAGTACTTC	CASSKDWGREQYF
TRBJ1-5	-	15	TRBD1	TRBV4-3	TGCGCCAGCAGCCAAGATGCAGGGGGCGATCAGCCCCAGCATTTT	CASSQDAGGDQPQHF
TRBJ2-3	once	14	TRBD2	TRBV18	TGTGCCAGTACGACTAGCGGGGGCTCAGATACGCAGTATTTT	CASTTSGGSDTQYF
TRBJ2-1	-	15	-	TRBV7-9	TGTGCCAGCAGCCGTTCGGGAGCGGGCATTCTTGAGGGGTTCTTC	CASSRSGAGILEGFF
TRBJ2-1	once	16	TRBD2	TRBV9	TGTGCCAGCAGCGTAGGCGCGGGAGACCTCTACAATGAGCAGTTCTTC	CASSVGAGDLYNEQFF
TRBJ2-5	-	13	-	TRBV5-6	TGTGCCAGCAGCTTGATAGGGGCGGAGACCCAGTACTTC	CASSLIGAETQYF
TRBJ1-1	-	13	-	TRBV29-1	TGCAGCGTTTCGGGACACTTGAACACTGAAGCTTTCTTT	CSVSGHLNTEAFF
TRBJ2-5	-	18	TRBD1	TRBV7-2	TGTGCCAGCAGCCTAGACCGAGCGACAGGGGATAGGCTGGAGACCCAGTACTTC	CASSLDRATGDRLETQYF
TRBJ2-1	-	14	-	TRBV5-1	TGCGCCAGCAGCTTGGTTCCGGGGGCCAATGAGCAGTTCTTC	CASSLVPGANEQFF
TRBJ2-2	-	15	-	TRBV18	TGTGCCAGCTCACCCAGAGGCAGCAACACCGGGGAGCTGTTTTTT	CASSPRGSNTGELFF
TRBJ2-7	once	15	TRBD1	TRBV18	TGTGCCAGCTCACCAGGGACAGGGGGCATTGGGGAGCAGTACTTC	CASSPGTGGIGEQYF
TRBJ1-2	-	14	-	TRBV10-1	TGCGCCACCCCCCGGGGGGCACTAGGCTATGGCTACACCTTC	CATPRGALGYGYTF
TRBJ1-1	-	12	-	TRBV30	TGTGCCTGGAGTGTACGCGGGATTGAAGCTTTCTTT	CAWSVRGIEAFF
TRBJ2-2	-	15	TRBD2	TRBV29-1	TGCAGCGTGCCATTACTAGCGCGGAACACCGGGGAGCTGTTTTTT	CSVPLLARNTGELFF
TRBJ2-2	-	15	-	TRBV28	TGTGCCAGCAGTTGGCAGGGGACCAACACCGGGGAGCTGTTTTTT	CASSWQGTNTGELFF
TRBJ1-1	-	14	TRBD1	TRBV10-3	TGTGCCATCAGCAGCGACAGGGCGAACACTGAAGCTTTCTTT	CAISSDRANTEAFF
TRBJ2-1	-	15	-	TRBV5-1	TGCGCCAGCAGCTTAATCGCGGGGAGCTACAATGAGCAGTTCTTC	CASSLIAGSYNEQFF
TRBJ2-1	-	15	-	TRBV7-9	TGTGCCAGCAGCTTAACCGGAATCTCCTACAATGAGCAGTTCTTC	CASSLTGISYNEQFF
TRBJ1-2	-	15	TRBD1	TRBV28	TGTGCCAGCTGCCTTCAGGGGGCGCTCGGCTATGGCTACACCTTC	CASCLQGALGYGYTF